This TCR beta chain was identified in a study of T cells in Graves' hyperthyroidism and ophthalmopathy. This clonotype was counted at least ten times. Amplification targeted TCR beta CDR3 regions from RNA transcripts. The HTBI primer set served for first-round RT-PCR of the TCR CDR3. TCRdb re-derived calls from the multiplex PCR reads in MiXCR, one entry per CDR3 protein. The sample holds roughly 570,000 distinct CDR3 sequences, less than 20% seen once. Hyperthyroidism was newly diagnosed in patients aged 18 to 65 (duration under 2 months). V was trimmed by 0 bases and J by 5 bases, leaving 16 bases between them. The CDR3 is 16 amino acids. Germline CDR1 MNHEY, CDR2 SVGAGI.

V gene TRBV6-5 combines with J gene TRBJ2-5; D is uncertain. This TCR came from a woman aged 30 to 39 with Graves' hyperthyroidism. The sequenced sample was blood. The CDR3 protein is CASSYSSTRSWETQYF. The CDR3, as DNA: TGTGCCAGCAGTTACTCGAGTACGAGAAGTTGGGAGACCCAGTACTTC.